The 2 T cell receptor beta chains below all came from one sample that was sequenced in a study of blood T cell repertoires in COVID-19. Some clones are missing from TCRdb's copy, which holds only in-frame ones; the method was immunoSEQ multiplex PCR. The sample lists approximately 200,000 clones; 88% were seen once. The material sequenced was peripheral blood. Receptors were obtained from a woman in her 30s with acute or convalescent COVID-19.

The chain combines TRBV7-9 with TRBJ1-1; TRBD1 is a possible D gene (5 bases). The CDR3 contains 12 residues. Trimming pared 5 bases from V and 14 bases from J, leaving 18 bases between. The V gene's germline CDR1 is SEHNR and CDR2 FQNEAQ (reference sequence). CDR3 bases: TGTGCCAGCAGCAGCTCTTCGGGGAGGGGCTTCTTT. It codes for CASSSSSGRGFF.

The rearrangement joins TRBV3-1 (or the pseudogene TRBV3-2) to TRBJ1-2, with D perhaps TRBD1 (6 bases). In germline, CDR1 is LGHDT, CDR2 YNNKEL (reference sequence). Trimming shortened V by 5 bases and J by 3 bases, and 10 bases separated the two germline ends. The CDR3 is 13 residues long. CDR3 sequence (DNA): TGTGCCAGCAGCTCAGGGGTACACTATGGCTACACCTTC. Protein sequence: CASSSGVHYGYTF.